The clone carrying this T cell receptor (beta chain) was recorded a few times. Its antigen is not identified. TCRdb analysed the 5' RACE reads with MiXCR anew, one entry per CDR3 protein. The sample consists of around 250,000 distinct CDR3 sequences, 15% to 20% of them appearing once. The entry originates in a study of CD8 T cells in ankylosing spondylitis. Overall study results and limits: Reportedly, significant enrichment of disease-linked clones occurred in matched ankylosing spondylitis synovial fluid. Ankylosing spondylitis blood appeared to carry a characteristic TCR beta motif of roughly eight highly homologous variants. With a CD8+ phenotype, disease-linked clones were relatively rare in peripheral blood.

The germline V gene encodes CDR1 SGDLS and CDR2 YYNGEE. V dropped 0 bases and J dropped 2 bases, with 19 bases sitting between them. This CDR3 contains 18 residues. The sequencing input was blood, either unsorted or a sorted T cell fraction (not recorded which). The V gene is TRBV9, the J gene TRBJ2-3; D might be TRBD2 (7 bases). This TCR was recovered from a male donor with ankylosing spondylitis or in good health (not recorded which). CDR3 nucleotide sequence: TGTGCCAGCAGCGTAGAAGGGGGAGGGCCGTTAGACACAGATACGCAGTATTTT. Protein product: CASSVEGGGPLDTDTQYF.